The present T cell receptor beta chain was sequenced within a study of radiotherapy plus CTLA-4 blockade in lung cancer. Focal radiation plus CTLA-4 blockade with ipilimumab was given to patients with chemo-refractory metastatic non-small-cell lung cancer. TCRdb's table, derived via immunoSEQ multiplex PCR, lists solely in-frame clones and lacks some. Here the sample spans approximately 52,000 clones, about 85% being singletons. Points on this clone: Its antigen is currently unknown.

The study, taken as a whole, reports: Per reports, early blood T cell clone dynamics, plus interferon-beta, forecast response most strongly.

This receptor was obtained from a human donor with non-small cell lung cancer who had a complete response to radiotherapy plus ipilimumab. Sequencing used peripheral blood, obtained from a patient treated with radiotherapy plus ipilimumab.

CDR3 residues: CASSFTRTSGELFF. DNA of the CDR3: TGTGCCAGCAGCTTCACCAGGACAAGCGGGGAGCTGTTTTTT. The V gene is TRBV7-2, the J gene TRBJ2-2; D is perhaps TRBD1 (5 bases). CDR1 and CDR2 (germline): SGHTA, FQGNSA. CDR3 size: 14 residues. V was shortened by 3 bases and J by 7 bases, with 12 bases between the two germline ends.